The next 7 T cell receptor beta chains were all read from a single sample in a study of blood T cells in healthy people across ages. A second roughly 6 to 12 cycle PCR used barcoded and J-beta primers. A single record per CDR3 protein comes from TCRdb applying MiXCR to the 5' RACE reads. The table records about 1,500,000 distinct CDR3 sequences, 28% of them present only once. Sequenced input: blood. All receptors derive from a woman aged 30 to 39 in good health.

The table lists this clonotype with a few counts. The V and J genes are TRBV29-1 and TRBJ1-4; 9 positions agree with TRBD1. This CDR3 has 14 amino acids. J gave up 5 bases and V 3 bases, and 4 bases lay outside the gene matches. The germline V gene has CDR1 SQVTM and CDR2 ANQGSEA. CDR3 protein: CSVDGTGRNEKLFF. CDR3 DNA: TGCAGCGTTGATGGGACAGGGAGAAATGAAAAACTGTTTTTT.

This clonotype was found many times. The chain joins TRBV2 to TRBJ2-3; 8 bases agree with TRBD1. Germline CDR1 SNHLY, CDR2 FYNNEI. CDR3 size: 14 residues. The V and J ends lost 5 bases and 2 bases, in that order; junction bases with no gene match: 3. The CDR3 loop reads CASSTDRATDTQYF. CDR3 DNA: TGTGCCAGCAGTACGGACAGGGCCACAGATACGCAGTATTTT.

This clonotype has a count of ten or more. The chain employs TRBV5-1 and TRBJ2-1; maybe TRBD1 (6 bases). CDR1 and CDR2 (germline): SGHRS, YFSETQ. The CDR3 totals 15 residues. The germline V and J ends were trimmed by 0 bases and 6 bases, with 13 bases remaining between them. The CDR3 DNA follows: TGCGCCAGCAGCTTGGCAGGGGCCTGGATCAATGAGCAGTTCTTC. This gives the protein CASSLAGAWINEQFF.

Regarding this clonotype: This may come from a read error, since a much larger clone is one base off. The J gene is TRBJ2-7, the V gene TRBV10-3; no clear D gene. This CDR3 is built from 15 residues. CDR1 is ENHRY, CDR2 SYGVKD, per germline. This CDR3 is CAISESVAVSCEQYF. CDR3 coding DNA: TGTGCCATCAGTGAGTCGGTGGCGGTTTCCTGCGAGCAGTACTTC.

The sample holds a few counts of this clonotype. J is TRBJ1-1 and V is TRBV7-2; no reliable D call. Germline lookup yields CDR1 SGHTA and CDR2 FQGNSA. V lost 1 base to trimming and J lost 6 bases, with 15 bases between them. This CDR3 contains 15 residues. CDR3 sequence reads: CASSLDLRARAEAFF. Written as DNA, the CDR3 is TGTGCCAGCAGCTTAGATCTGAGGGCGCGGGCTGAAGCTTTCTTT.

The V gene is TRBV19, the J gene TRBJ2-1; D uncertain. From germline, CDR1 is LNHDA and CDR2 SQIVND (reference sequence). The V end was cut by 3 bases, the J end by 13 bases, with 13 bases between. The CDR3 length is 12 residues. In nucleotides, the CDR3 is TGTGCCAGTAGTATCGGCCAAGAGACCCAGTTCTTC. It encodes CASSIGQETQFF.

The rearrangement links TRBV5-1 to TRBJ2-2; D perhaps matches TRBD2 (6 bases). CDR1 is SGHRS, CDR2 YFSETQ, per germline. Trimming stripped 1 base from V and 5 bases from J, with 12 bases between. The CDR3 is 15 amino acids. The CDR3 protein is CASSLWRDFTGELFF. For the CDR3, the DNA is TGCGCCAGCAGCTTGTGGCGGGACTTTACCGGGGAGCTGTTTTTT.